The clone carrying this T cell receptor (beta chain) was recorded once. Its antigen is undetermined. Germline loops: CDR1 SGDLS, CDR2 YYNGEE. The CDR3 extends over 16 amino acids. V was trimmed by 3 bases and J by 0 bases, leaving 13 bases between them. This sample is drawn from a study of T cell repertoires in cytomegalovirus infection. Whole-study findings and limits: In two of eight donors, the top clonotype was HLA-C-restricted CMV-specific.

TCRdb independently ran MiXCR on the reads; one entry per CDR3 protein. The table records roughly 800,000 distinct CDR3 sequences, about 27% of them present only once. Sequencing was performed on cultured CD8+ T cells from PBMCs, taken from culture after CMV antigen stimulation. This receptor was taken from a human donor in good health (CMV status not recorded). Some clones in this sample may be carry-over from other donors' samples. The rearrangement links TRBV9 to TRBJ2-1, with D tentatively TRBD1 (5 bases). The CDR3 is CASSGRTISSYNEQFF. The CDR3, as DNA: TGTGCCAGCAGCGGAAGGACAATTAGCTCCTACAATGAGCAGTTCTTC.